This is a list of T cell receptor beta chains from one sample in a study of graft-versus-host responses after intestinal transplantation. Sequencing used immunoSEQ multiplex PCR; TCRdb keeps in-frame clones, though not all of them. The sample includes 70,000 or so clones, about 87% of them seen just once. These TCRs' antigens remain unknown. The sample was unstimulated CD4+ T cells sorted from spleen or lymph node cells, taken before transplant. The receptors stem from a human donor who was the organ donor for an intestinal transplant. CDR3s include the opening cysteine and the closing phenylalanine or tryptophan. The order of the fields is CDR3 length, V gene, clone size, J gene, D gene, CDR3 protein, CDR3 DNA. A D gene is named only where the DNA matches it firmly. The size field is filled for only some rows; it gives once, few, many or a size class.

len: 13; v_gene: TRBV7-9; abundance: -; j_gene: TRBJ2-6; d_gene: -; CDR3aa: CASSPSGANVLTF; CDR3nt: TGTGCCAGCTCCCCATCTGGGGCCAACGTCCTGACTTTC
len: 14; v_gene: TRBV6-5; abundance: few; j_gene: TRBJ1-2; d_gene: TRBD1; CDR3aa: CASRRTGANYGYTF; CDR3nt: TGTGCCAGCAGGAGGACAGGCGCTAACTATGGCTACACCTTC
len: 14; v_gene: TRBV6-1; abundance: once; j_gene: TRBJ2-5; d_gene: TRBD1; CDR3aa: CASSPTGGQETQYF; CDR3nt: TGTGCCAGCAGCCCTACAGGGGGACAAGAGACCCAGTACTTC
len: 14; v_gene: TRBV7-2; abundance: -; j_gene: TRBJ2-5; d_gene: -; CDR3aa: CASSPSPSGETQYF; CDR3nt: TGTGCCAGCAGCCCATCACCCTCGGGGGAGACCCAGTACTTC
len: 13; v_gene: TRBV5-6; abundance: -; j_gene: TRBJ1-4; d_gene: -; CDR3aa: CASSLVDNEKLFF; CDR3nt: TGTGCCAGCAGCTTGGTAGATAATGAAAAACTGTTTTTT
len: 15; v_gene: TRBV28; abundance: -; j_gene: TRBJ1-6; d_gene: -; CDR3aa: CASSFPGGTGSPLHF; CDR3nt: TGTGCCAGCAGTTTCCCCGGGGGTACAGGTTCACCCCTCCACTTT
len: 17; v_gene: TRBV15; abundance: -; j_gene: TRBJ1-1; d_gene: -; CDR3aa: CATSRDPPNSLNTEAFF; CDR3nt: TGTGCCACCAGCAGAGATCCCCCCAACAGCTTGAACACTGAAGCTTTCTTT
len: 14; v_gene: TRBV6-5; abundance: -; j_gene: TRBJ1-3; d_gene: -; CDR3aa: CASTPGGAGNTIYF; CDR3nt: TGTGCCAGCACCCCGGGGGGGGCTGGAAACACCATATATTTT
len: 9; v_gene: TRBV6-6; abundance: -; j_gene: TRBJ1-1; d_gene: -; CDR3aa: CASGGEAFF; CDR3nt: TGTGCCAGCGGAGGGGAAGCTTTCTTT
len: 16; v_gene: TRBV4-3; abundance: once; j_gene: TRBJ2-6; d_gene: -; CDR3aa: CASSQDRGSGANVLTF; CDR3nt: TGCGCCAGCAGCCAAGATAGGGGCTCTGGGGCCAACGTCCTGACTTTC
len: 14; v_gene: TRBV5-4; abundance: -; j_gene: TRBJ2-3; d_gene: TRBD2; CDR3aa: CASSMRTSGGTQYF; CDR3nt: TGTGCCAGCAGCATGCGGACTAGCGGGGGTACGCAGTATTTT